This T cell receptor (beta chain) was identified in a study of response to subunit inactivated influenza vaccine. The study's findings and limits: Authors suggested seasonal influenza vaccinations each recruit few new T cells.

TCRdb fed the RT-PCR reads into MiXCR, producing one record per CDR3 protein. The table records about 700,000 distinct CDR3 sequences, roughly 14% of them present only once. V gave up 2 bases and J gave up 6 bases, with 26 bases separating them. The CDR3 consists of 19 residues. Germline values: CDR1 MNHEY, CDR2 SVGAGI. About this clonotype: Its target is not known.

The clonotype originates from a man aged 50-60 years who received an inactivated influenza vaccine. The V gene is TRBV6-5, the J gene TRBJ2-1, with D maybe TRBD1 (5 bases). The sample in question was PBMCs from blood, obtained 14 to 15 days before vaccination. CDR3 protein: CASSYTRVSGFARGNEQFF. CDR3 DNA: TGTGCCAGCAGTTACACTCGAGTATCAGGGTTTGCCCGTGGCAATGAGCAGTTCTTC.